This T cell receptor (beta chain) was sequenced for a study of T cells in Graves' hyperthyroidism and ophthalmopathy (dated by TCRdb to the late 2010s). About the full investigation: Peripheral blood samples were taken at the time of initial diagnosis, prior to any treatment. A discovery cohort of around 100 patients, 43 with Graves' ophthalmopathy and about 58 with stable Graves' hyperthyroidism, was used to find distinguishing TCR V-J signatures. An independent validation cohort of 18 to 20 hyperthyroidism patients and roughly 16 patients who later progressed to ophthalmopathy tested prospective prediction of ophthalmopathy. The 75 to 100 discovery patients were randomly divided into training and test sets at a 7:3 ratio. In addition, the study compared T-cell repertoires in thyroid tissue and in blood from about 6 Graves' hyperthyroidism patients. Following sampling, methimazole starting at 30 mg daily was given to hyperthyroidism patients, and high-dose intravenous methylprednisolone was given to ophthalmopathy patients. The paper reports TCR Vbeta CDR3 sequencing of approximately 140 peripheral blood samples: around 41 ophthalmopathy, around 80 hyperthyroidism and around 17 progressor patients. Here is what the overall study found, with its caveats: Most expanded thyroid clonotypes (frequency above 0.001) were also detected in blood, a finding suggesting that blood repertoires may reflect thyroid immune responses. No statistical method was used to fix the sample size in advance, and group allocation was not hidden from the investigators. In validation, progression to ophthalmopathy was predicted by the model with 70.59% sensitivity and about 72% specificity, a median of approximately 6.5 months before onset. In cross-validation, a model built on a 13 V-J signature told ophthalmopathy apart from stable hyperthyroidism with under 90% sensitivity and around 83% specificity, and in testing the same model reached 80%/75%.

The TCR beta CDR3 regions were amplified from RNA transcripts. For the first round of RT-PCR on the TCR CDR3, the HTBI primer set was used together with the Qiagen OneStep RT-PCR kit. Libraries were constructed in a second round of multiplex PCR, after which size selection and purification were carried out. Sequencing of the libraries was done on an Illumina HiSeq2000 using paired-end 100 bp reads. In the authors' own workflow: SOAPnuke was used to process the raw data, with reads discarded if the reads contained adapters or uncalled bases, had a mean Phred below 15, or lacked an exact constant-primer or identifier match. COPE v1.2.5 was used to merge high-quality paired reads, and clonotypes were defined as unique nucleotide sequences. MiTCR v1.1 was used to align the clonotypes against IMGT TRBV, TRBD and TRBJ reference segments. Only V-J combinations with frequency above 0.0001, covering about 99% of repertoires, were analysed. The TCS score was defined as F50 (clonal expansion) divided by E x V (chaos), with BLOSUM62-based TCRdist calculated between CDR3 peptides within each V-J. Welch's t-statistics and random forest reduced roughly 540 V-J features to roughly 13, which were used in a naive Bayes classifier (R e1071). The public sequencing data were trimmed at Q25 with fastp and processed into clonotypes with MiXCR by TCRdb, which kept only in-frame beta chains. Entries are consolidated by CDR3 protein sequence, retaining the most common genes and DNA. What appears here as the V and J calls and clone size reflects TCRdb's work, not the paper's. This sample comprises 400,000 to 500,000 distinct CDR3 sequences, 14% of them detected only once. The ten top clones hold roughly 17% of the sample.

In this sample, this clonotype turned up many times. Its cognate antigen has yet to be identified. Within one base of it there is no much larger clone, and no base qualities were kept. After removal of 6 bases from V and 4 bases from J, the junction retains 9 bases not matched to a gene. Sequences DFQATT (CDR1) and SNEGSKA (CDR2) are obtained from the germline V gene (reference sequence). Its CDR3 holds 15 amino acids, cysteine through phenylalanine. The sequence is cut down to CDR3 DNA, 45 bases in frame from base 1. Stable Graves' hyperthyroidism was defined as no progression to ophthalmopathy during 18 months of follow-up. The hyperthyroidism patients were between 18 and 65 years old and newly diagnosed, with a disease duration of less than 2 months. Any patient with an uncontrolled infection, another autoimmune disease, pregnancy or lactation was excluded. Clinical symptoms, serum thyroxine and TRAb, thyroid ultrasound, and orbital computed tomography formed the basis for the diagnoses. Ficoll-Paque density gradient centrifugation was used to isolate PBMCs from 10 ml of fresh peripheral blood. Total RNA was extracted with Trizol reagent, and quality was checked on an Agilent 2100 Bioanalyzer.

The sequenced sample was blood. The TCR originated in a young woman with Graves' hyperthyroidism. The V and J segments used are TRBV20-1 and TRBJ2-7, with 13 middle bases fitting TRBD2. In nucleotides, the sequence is TGCAGTGCCCCCGGACTAGCGGGAGCTATATACGAGCAGTACTTC. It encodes CSAPGLAGAIYEQYF.